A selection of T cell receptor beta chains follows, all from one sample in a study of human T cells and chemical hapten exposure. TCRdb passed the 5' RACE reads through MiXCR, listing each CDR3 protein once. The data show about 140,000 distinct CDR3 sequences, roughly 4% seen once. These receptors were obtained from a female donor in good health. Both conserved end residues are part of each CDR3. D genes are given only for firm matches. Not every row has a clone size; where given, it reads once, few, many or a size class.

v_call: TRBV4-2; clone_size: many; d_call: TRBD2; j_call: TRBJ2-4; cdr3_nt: TGTGCCAGCAGCCAAGATCCCGCGGGGGTATACAAAAACATTCAGTACTTC; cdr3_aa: CASSQDPAGVYKNIQYF
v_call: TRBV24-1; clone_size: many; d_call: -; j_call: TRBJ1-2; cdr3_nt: TGTGCCACCAGGGGAGTTGACTATGGCTACACCTTC; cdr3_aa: CATRGVDYGYTF
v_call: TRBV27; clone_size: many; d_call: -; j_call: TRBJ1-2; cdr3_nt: TGTGCCAGCAGTTTAGACAGATACTATGGCTACACCTTC; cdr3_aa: CASSLDRYYGYTF
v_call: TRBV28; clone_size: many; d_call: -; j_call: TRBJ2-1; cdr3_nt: TGTGCCAGCAGCCCAGGGGTGAATGAGCAGTTCTTC; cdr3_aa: CASSPGVNEQFF
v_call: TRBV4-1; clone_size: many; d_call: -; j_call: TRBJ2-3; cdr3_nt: TGCGCCAGCAGCCGCTCACAGGGATCTAGCACAGATACGCAGTATTTT; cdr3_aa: CASSRSQGSSTDTQYF
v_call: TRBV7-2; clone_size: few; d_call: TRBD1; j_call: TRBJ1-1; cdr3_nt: TGTGCCAGCAACGATCAGGGGGCGAGAGCTGAAGCTTTCTTT; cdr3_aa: CASNDQGARAEAFF
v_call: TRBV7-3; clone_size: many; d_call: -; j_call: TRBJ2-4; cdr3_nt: TGTGCCAGCAGCTTAACCAGGGGTGACATTCAGTACTTC; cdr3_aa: CASSLTRGDIQYF
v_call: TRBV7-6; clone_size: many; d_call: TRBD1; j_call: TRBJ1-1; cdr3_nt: TGTGCCAGCAGCTTAGGCAGGGGGCTGGCGGCTTTCTTT; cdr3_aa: CASSLGRGLAAFF
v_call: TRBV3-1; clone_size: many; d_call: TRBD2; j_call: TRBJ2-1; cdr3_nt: TGTGCCAGCAGCCAAGATCGGGACTACGACAATGAGCAGTTCTTC; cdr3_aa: CASSQDRDYDNEQFF
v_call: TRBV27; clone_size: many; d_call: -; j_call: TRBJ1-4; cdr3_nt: TGTGCCAGCAGTTTATGGGGTGCAACTAATGAAAAACTGTTTTTT; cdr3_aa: CASSLWGATNEKLFF
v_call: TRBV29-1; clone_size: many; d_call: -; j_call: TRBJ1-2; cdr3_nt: TGCAGCGTTGAAGTGATACAGGGAGGAAGCACCTTC; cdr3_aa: CSVEVIQGGSTF
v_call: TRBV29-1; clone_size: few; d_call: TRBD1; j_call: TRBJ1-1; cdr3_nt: TGCAGCGTTTCAGGGGGTGGCTTGAACACTGAAGCTTTCTTT; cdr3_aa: CSVSGGGLNTEAFF
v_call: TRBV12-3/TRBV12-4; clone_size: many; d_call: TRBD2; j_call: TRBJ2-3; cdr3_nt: TGTGCCAGCAGTTATCTAGCGGGGGCCATTCCGAGCACAGATACGCAGTATTTT; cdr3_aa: CASSYLAGAIPSTDTQYF
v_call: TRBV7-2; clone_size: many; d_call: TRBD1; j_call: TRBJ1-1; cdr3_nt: TGTGCCAGCAGCACCAGAGCCCCCGGACAGGGCGTGTGGGGCCGGAACACTGAAGCTTTCTTT; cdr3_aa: CASSTRAPGQGVWGRNTEAFF
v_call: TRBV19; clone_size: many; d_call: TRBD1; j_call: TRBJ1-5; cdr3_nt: TGTGCCAGTAGTATCAGGGACAGCTCCCAGCATTTT; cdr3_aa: CASSIRDSSQHF
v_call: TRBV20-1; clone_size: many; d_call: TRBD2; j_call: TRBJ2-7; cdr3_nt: TGCAGTGCTAGCAACCCCCGAGGACTAGGCTCCTACGAGCAGTACTTC; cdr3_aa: CSASNPRGLGSYEQYF
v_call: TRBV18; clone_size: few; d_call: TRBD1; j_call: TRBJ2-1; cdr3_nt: TGTGCCAGCTCACCGGACGGACAGGGATTCGGGGCCAATGAGCAGTTCTTC; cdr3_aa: CASSPDGQGFGANEQFF
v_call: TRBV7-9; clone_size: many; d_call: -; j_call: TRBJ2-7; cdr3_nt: TGTGCCAGCAGCTTATTCGCAGGGCCCTACGAGCAGTACTTC; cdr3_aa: CASSLFAGPYEQYF
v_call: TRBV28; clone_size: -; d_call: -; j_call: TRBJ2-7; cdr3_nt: TGTGCTACGTTAGGATCTTTCTACGAGCAGTACTTC; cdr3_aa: CATLGSFYEQYF
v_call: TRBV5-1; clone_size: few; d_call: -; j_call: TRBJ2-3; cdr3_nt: TGCGCCAGCAGCTTGGTGAGGAGAGATACGCAGTATTTT; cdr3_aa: CASSLVRRDTQYF
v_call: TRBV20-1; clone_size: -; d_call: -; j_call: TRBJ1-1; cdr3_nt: TGCAGGACAGAGTGGAACACTGAAGCTTTCTTT; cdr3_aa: CRTEWNTEAFF
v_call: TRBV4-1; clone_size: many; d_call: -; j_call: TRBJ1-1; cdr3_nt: TGCGCCAGCAGCCAACCCGACGGAAGCGGAGACGAAGCTTTCTTT; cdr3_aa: CASSQPDGSGDEAFF
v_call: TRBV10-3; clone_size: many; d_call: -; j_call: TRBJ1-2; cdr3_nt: TGTGCCATCAGTGATAGGTCAGGATCTGTCCATGGCTACACCTTC; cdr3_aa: CAISDRSGSVHGYTF
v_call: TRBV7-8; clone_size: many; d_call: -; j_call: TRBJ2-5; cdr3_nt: TGTGCCAGCAGCTTAGATCTCTTGGGGGGCCCAGAGACCCAGTACTTC; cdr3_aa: CASSLDLLGGPETQYF
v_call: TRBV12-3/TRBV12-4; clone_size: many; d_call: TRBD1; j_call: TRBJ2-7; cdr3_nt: TGTGCCAGCAGTTCCTTCGGACAGGTTTCCTCCTACGAGCAGTACTTC; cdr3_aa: CASSSFGQVSSYEQYF
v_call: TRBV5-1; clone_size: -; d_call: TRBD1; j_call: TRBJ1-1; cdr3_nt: TGCGCCAGCAGCGCTTACAGGGGTCCGGACACTGAAGCTTTCTTT; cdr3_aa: CASSAYRGPDTEAFF
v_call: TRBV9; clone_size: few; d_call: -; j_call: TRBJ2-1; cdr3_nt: TGTGCCAGCAGCGTAGAAGGACGGCTGGGGACATGGCGATTCAATGAGCAGTTCTTC; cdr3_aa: CASSVEGRLGTWRFNEQFF
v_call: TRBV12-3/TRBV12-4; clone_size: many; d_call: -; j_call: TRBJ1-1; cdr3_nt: TGTGCCAGCAGTTTTTATACTGTTGGGTTCAGGGAAACTGAAGCTTTCTTT; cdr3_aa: CASSFYTVGFRETEAFF
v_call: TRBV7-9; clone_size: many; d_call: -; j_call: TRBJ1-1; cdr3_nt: TGTGCCAGCAGCGCGGGACGGGGAAAGACTGAAGCTTTCTTT; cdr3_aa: CASSAGRGKTEAFF
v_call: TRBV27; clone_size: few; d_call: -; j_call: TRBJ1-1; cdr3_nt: TGTGCCAGCAGTTTATACCGTCAGAACACTGAAGCTTTCTTT; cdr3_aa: CASSLYRQNTEAFF
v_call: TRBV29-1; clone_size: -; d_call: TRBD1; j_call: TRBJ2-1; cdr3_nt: TGCAGCGTGTCGCTCGAAGACAGGGCATACAATGAGCAGTTCTTC; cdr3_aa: CSVSLEDRAYNEQFF
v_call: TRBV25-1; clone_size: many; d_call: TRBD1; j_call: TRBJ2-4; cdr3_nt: TGTGCCAGCAGTGAATATGCGGGACAGGGGGCGGCCAAAAACATTCAGTACTTC; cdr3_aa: CASSEYAGQGAAKNIQYF
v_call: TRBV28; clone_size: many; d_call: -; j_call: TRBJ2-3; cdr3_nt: TGTGCCACCTCGACTACCGCCAGTTTACATACGCAGTATTTT; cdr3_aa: CATSTTASLHTQYF
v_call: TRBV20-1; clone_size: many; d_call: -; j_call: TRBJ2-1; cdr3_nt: TGCAGTGCTAGAGTCGGGGAGCATGAGCAGTTCTTC; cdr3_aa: CSARVGEHEQFF
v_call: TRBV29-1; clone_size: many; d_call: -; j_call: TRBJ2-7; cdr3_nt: TGCAGCGTTGGTAGCGCACCCTACGAGCAGTACTTC; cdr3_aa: CSVGSAPYEQYF
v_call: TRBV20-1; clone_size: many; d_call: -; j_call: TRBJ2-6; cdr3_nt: TGCAGTGCTAGTCCTCTGGCGGGGAGGGCCAACGTCCTGACTTTC; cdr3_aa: CSASPLAGRANVLTF
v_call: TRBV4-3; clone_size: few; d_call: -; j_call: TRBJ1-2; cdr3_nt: TGCGCCAGCAGCTTCTCGGACAGCGACGTTAGCTACACCTTC; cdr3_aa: CASSFSDSDVSYTF
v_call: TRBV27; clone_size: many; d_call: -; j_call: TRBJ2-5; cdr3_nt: TGTGCCAGCAGTTTAGCGACAGGCCAAGAGACCCAGTACTTC; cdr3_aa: CASSLATGQETQYF
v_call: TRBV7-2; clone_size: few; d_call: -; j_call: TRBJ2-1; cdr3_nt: TGTGCCAGCAGCTACCTAACAGGCTCCTACAATGAGCAGTTCTTC; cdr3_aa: CASSYLTGSYNEQFF
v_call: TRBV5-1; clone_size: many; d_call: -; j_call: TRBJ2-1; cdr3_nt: TGCGCCAGCAGCTTGTTGATTGGTCCCCGTGGGAATGAGCAGTTCTTC; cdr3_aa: CASSLLIGPRGNEQFF
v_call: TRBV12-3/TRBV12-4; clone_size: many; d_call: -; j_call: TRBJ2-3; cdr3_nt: TGTGCCAGCAGTTTAAGGATCATGGGGGCGCAGACAGATACGCAGTATTTT; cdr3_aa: CASSLRIMGAQTDTQYF
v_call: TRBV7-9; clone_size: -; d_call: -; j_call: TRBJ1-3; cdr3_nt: TGTGCCAGCAGCCCAAGGGGGGGCTCTGGAAACACCATATATTTT; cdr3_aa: CASSPRGGSGNTIYF
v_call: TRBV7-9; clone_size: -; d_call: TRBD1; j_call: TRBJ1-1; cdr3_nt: TGTGCCAGCAGCACCAGGACAGGGGGCAAGACTGAAGCTTTCTTT; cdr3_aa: CASSTRTGGKTEAFF
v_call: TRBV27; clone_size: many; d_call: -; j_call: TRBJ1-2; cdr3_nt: TGTGCCAGCAGTTTATTCAGCTGGTCAGGCAATAGCTATGGCTACACCTTC; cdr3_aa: CASSLFSWSGNSYGYTF
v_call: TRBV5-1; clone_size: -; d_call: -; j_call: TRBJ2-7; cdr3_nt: TGCGCCAGCAGCTTGGAAGGGGCCCGGAGCCACGAGCAGTACTTC; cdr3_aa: CASSLEGARSHEQYF
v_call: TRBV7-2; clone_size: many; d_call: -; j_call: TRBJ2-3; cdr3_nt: TGTGCCAGCAGCTTAAATACTAGCCCCCCAGATACGCAGTATTTT; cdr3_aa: CASSLNTSPPDTQYF
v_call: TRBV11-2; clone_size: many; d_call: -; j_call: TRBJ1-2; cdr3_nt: TGTGCCAGCAGCTTAGCGCTGGGACAATACTATGGCTACACCTTC; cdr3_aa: CASSLALGQYYGYTF
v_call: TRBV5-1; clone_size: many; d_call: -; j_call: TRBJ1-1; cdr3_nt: TGCGCCAGCAGCTTGGATCCCCCAGGGACGAACACTGAAGCTTTCTTT; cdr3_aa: CASSLDPPGTNTEAFF
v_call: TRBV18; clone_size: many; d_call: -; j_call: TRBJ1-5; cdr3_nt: TGTGCCAGCTCACCACCGGAAATTGGCGGGGTTGGCAATCAGCCCCAGCATTTT; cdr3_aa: CASSPPEIGGVGNQPQHF
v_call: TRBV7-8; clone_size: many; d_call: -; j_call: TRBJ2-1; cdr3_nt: TGTGCCAGCAGCCCGCGAGCCCAGGGCCCCAATGAGCAGTTCTTC; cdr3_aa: CASSPRAQGPNEQFF
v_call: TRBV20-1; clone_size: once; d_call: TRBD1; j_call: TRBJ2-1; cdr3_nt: TGCAGTGCTAGAGATTTCGGCGGACAGGGTACTTACAATGAGCAGTTCTTC; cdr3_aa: CSARDFGGQGTYNEQFF
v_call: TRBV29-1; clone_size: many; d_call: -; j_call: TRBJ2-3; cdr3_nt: TGCAGCGTTTCGGACAATGGGGCAGATACGCAGTATTTT; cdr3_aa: CSVSDNGADTQYF
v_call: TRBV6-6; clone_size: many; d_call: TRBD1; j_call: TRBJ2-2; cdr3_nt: TGTGCCAGCAGTTACTTGGGACAGCTTGGACCAAACACCGGGGAGCTGTTTTTT; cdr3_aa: CASSYLGQLGPNTGELFF
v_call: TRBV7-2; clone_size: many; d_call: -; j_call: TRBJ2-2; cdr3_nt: TGTGCCAGCAGCACTCGACAGAGAGCCGGGGAGCTGTTTTTT; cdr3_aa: CASSTRQRAGELFF
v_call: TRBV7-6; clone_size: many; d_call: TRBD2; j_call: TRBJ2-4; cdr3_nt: TGTGCCAGCAGCGAGACTAGCGGGGCCAAAAACATTCAGTACTTC; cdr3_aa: CASSETSGAKNIQYF
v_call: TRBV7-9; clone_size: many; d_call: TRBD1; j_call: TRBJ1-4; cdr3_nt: TGTGCCAGCAGCATAATTACAGGGGGGACTAATGAAAAACTGTTTTTT; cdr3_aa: CASSIITGGTNEKLFF